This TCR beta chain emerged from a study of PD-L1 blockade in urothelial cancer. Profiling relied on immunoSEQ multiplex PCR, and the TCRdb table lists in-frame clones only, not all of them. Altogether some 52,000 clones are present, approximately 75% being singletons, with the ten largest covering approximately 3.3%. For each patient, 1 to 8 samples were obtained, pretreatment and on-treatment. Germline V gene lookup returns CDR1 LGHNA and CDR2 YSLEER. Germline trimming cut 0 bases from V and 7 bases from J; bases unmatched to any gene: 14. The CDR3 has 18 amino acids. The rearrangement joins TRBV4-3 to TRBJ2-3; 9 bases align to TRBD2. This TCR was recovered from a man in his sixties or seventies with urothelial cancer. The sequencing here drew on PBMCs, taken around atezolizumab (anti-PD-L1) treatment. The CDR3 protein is CASSQDSPLAGRSNTQYF. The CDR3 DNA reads TGCGCCAGCAGCCAAGACTCCCCGCTAGCGGGACGCTCAAATACGCAGTATTTT.